This TCR beta chain appears in the sequencing data of a study of breast tumors, draining lymph nodes, adjacent tissues. This clonotype was picked up many times. Its matching antigen is unknown. Trimming took 5 bases from V and 0 from J, leaving 5 bases between them. The CDR3 loop spans 13 amino acids. CDR1 and CDR2 from the germline V gene are SGHVS and FNYEAQ. TCRdb re-analysed the multiplex PCR reads in MiXCR, keeping a single row per CDR3 protein. The table lists roughly 100,000 distinct CDR3 sequences, about 30% of them singletons. Samples came from axillary lymph nodes draining the breast cancer. Study results and caveats: Tumor and nontumor repertoires were significantly more similar in luminal-like than in basal-like breast cancer. Compared with lymph nodes, tumors were less diverse; compared with nontumor tissue, more.

This TCR was sampled from a female donor with breast cancer. Some clones in this sample may be carry-over from other donors' samples. Material for sequencing was axillary lymph node tissue. This rearrangement joins TRBV7-6 to TRBJ1-3, with D unclear. CDR3 in amino acids: CASSATSGNTIYF. CDR3 nucleotide sequence: TGTGCCAGCAGCGCCACCTCTGGAAACACCATATATTTT.